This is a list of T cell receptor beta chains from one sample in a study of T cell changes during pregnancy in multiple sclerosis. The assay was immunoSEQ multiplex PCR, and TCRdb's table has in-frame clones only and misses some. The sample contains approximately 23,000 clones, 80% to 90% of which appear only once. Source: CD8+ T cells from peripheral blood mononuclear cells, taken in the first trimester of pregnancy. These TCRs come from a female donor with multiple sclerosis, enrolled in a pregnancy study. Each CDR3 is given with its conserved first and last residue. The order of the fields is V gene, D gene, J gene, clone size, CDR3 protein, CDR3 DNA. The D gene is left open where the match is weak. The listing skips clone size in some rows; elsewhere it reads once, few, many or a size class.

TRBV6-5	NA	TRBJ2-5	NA	CASSYSASQETQYF	TGTGCCAGCAGTTACTCGGCCAGCCAAGAGACCCAGTACTTC
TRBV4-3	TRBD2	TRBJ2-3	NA	CASSQGTSGRTDTQYF	TGCGCCAGCAGCCAAGGTACTAGCGGGAGAACAGATACGCAGTATTTT
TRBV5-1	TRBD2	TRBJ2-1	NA	CASTVTSGGYNEQFF	TGCGCCAGCACAGTGACTAGCGGGGGCTACAATGAGCAGTTCTTC
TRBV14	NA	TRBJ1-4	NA	CASSQMTKGWNEKLFF	TGTGCCAGCAGCCAAATGACTAAAGGGTGGAACGAAAAACTGTTTTTT
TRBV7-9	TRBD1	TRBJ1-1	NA	CASSQGDRLDTEAFF	TGTGCCAGCAGCCAAGGGGACAGGTTGGACACTGAAGCTTTCTTT
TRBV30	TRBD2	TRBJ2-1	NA	CAWTPLAGGNEQFF	TGTGCCTGGACCCCCCTAGCGGGAGGCAATGAGCAGTTCTTC
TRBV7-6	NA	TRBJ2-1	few	CASSQTLGLQPTYNEQFF	TGTGCCAGCAGCCAAACTCTGGGACTCCAACCGACCTACAATGAGCAGTTCTTC
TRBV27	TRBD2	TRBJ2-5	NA	CASSPMLAGLWETQYF	TGTGCCAGCAGTCCCATGCTAGCGGGGTTGTGGGAGACCCAGTACTTC
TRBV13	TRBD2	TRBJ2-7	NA	CASSQGTSGRTEQYF	TGTGCCAGCAGCCAAGGGACTAGCGGGAGGACCGAGCAGTACTTC
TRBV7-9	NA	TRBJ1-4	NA	CASSPVGRGATNEKLFF	TGTGCCAGCAGCCCCGTAGGACGGGGGGCGACTAATGAAAAACTGTTTTTT
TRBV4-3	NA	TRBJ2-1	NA	CASSQDIGDGSYNEQFF	TGCGCCAGCAGCCAAGATATAGGGGATGGCTCCTACAATGAGCAGTTCTTC
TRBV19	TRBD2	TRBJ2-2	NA	CASSTGVAGDGTGELFF	TGTGCCAGTAGTACCGGGGTAGCGGGAGATGGCACCGGGGAGCTGTTTTTT
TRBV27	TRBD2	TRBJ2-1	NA	CASSSGLAGVFNEQFF	TGTGCCAGCAGTTCTGGACTAGCGGGAGTTTTTAATGAGCAGTTCTTC
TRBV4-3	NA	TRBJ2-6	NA	CASSLWAPSGANVLTF	TGCGCCAGCAGCCTATGGGCCCCCTCTGGGGCCAACGTCCTGACTTTC
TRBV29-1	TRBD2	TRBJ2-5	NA	CSVDGLAGGHQETQYF	TGCAGCGTTGACGGACTAGCGGGAGGACACCAAGAGACCCAGTACTTC
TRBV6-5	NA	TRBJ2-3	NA	CASSSPTLTDTQYF	TGTGCCAGCAGTTCGCCGACACTCACAGATACGCAGTATTTT
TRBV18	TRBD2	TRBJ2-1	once	CASSPPRGSGINEQFF	TGTGCCAGCTCACCACCCCGGGGTAGCGGGATCAATGAGCAGTTCTTC
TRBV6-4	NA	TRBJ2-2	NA	CASSLGPDTGELFF	TGTGCCAGCAGTCTGGGGCCAGACACCGGGGAGCTGTTTTTT
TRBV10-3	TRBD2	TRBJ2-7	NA	CAISGTSGRAVYEQYF	TGTGCCATCAGTGGGACTAGCGGGAGGGCAGTCTACGAGCAGTACTTC
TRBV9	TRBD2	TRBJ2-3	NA	CASSVVSSGNTDTQYF	TGTGCCAGCAGCGTAGTCTCTAGCGGGAACACAGATACGCAGTATTTT
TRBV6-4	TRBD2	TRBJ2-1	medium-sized	CASSGTSGAYNEQFF	TGTGCCAGCAGTGGGACTAGCGGGGCGTACAATGAGCAGTTCTTC
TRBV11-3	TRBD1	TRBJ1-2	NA	CASSPSGTGFYGYTF	TGTGCCAGCAGCCCCTCCGGGACAGGCTTCTATGGCTACACCTTC
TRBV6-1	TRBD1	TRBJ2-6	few	CATGQGATGANVLTF	TGTGCCACGGGACAGGGGGCTACTGGGGCCAACGTCCTGACTTTC
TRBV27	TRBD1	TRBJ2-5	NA	CASSYDRVLGEQYF	TGTGCCAGCAGTTACGACAGGGTCCTAGGGGAGCAGTACTTC
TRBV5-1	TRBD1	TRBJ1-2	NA	CASSLVDRGIGYTF	TGCGCCAGCAGCTTGGTAGACAGGGGTATCGGCTACACCTTC
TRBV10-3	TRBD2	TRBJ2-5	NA	CAISVAGDPETQYF	TGTGCCATCAGTGTCGCGGGAGATCCGGAGACCCAGTACTTC
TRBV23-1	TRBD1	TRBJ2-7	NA	CASTPKGRTGPGWKYEQYF	TGCGCCAGCACCCCGAAGGGCCGGACAGGCCCTGGCTGGAAATACGAGCAGTACTTC
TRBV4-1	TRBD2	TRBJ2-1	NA	CASSQVGLARNEQFF	TGCGCCAGCAGCCAAGTGGGACTAGCTCGCAATGAGCAGTTCTTC